This T cell receptor (beta chain) was sequenced for a study of blood T cell repertoires in COVID-19. Trimming pared 1 base from V and 0 bases from J, leaving 4 bases between. The CDR3 runs to 15 residues. Germline V gene sequence: CDR1 LNHDA, CDR2 SQIVND (reference sequence). Produced via immunoSEQ multiplex PCR; TCRdb's table is partial and in-frame only. The table records 110,000 to 150,000 clones, 86% of them present only once. V gene TRBV19 combines with J gene TRBJ2-6; D call uncertain. The origin of this receptor is a man aged 50 or older who had recovered from COVID-19. Source material: PBMCs or T cells enriched from blood (not recorded which). Here the CDR3 reads CASSIVRSGANVLTF. The CDR3 nucleotides are TGTGCCAGTAGTATAGTCCGCTCTGGGGCCAACGTCCTGACTTTC.